What follows are 5 T cell receptor beta chains derived from one specimen sequenced in a study of T cell responses to AZD1222 COVID-19 vaccine. Sequencing was performed with immunoSEQ multiplex PCR; in TCRdb, only in-frame clones are kept and a portion is missing. The data show some 130,000 clones, roughly 88% seen once. The sequenced sample was peripheral blood, obtained on day 0 of AZD1222 vaccination. These receptor sequences come from an adult in good health.

This clone was seen only a few times. The chain recombines TRBV7-9 with TRBJ1-5; D might be TRBD1 (6 bases). CDR3 length: 15 residues. CDR1 and CDR2 from the germline V gene are SEHNR and FQNEAQ (reference sequence). V shed 4 bases and J shed 4 bases, with 14 bases lying between them. CDR3 region: CASSSRPGDNQPQHF. The CDR3 nucleotides read TGTGCCAGCAGCTCGCGGCCAGGGGATAATCAGCCCCAGCATTTT. The entire variable domain, with the rest obtained from reference TRBV7-9 and TRBJ1-5, is as follows: DTGVSQNPRHKITKRGQNVTFRCDPISEHNRLYWYRQTLGQGPEFLTYFQNEAQLEKSRLLSDRFSAERPKGSFSTLEIQRTEQGDSAMYLCASSSRPGDNQPQHFGDGTRLSIL.

This chain links TRBV27 with TRBJ1-1; tentatively, D is TRBD1 (6 bases). The CDR3 has 13 amino acids. Germline lookup yields CDR1 MNHEY and CDR2 SMNVEV (reference sequence). V was shortened by 8 bases and J by 1 base, with 11 bases between the two germline ends. This CDR3 is CASGKQGNTEAFF. CDR3 bases: TGTGCCAGCGGAAAACAGGGGAACACTGAAGCTTTCTTT.

The table lists this clone with a few counts. This chain uses TRBV13 with TRBJ2-5; D assignment may be TRBD1 or TRBD2 (5 bases each). Germline V CDR1 and CDR2: PRHDT, FYEKMQ (reference sequence). The V and J ends lost 5 bases and 2 bases respectively, with 15 bases between them. CDR3 length: 15 residues. This chain's CDR3 is CASSPGHREQETQYF. The CDR3 DNA is TGTGCCAGCAGCCCAGGGCATCGGGAACAAGAGACCCAGTACTTC.

The chain links TRBV27 to TRBJ1-1, with 12 nucleotides matching TRBD1. CDR3 length: 16 residues. The trim removed 1 base at V and 6 bases at J, leaving 6 bases unmatched. Germline V gives CDR1 MNHEY, CDR2 SMNVEV (reference sequence). This CDR3 is CASSLWDRGQVAEAFF. In nucleotides, the CDR3 is TGTGCCAGCAGTTTATGGGACAGGGGGCAGGTGGCTGAAGCTTTCTTT.

The chain joins TRBV18 to TRBJ1-5; D unresolved. V lost 6 bases to trimming and J lost 0 bases, with 3 bases between them. The CDR3 is made up of 12 amino acids. Germline V CDR1 and CDR2: KGHSH, LQKENI. CDR3 residues: CASSPSNQPQHF. The CDR3 DNA sequence: TGTGCCAGCTCTCCTAGCAATCAGCCCCAGCATTTT.